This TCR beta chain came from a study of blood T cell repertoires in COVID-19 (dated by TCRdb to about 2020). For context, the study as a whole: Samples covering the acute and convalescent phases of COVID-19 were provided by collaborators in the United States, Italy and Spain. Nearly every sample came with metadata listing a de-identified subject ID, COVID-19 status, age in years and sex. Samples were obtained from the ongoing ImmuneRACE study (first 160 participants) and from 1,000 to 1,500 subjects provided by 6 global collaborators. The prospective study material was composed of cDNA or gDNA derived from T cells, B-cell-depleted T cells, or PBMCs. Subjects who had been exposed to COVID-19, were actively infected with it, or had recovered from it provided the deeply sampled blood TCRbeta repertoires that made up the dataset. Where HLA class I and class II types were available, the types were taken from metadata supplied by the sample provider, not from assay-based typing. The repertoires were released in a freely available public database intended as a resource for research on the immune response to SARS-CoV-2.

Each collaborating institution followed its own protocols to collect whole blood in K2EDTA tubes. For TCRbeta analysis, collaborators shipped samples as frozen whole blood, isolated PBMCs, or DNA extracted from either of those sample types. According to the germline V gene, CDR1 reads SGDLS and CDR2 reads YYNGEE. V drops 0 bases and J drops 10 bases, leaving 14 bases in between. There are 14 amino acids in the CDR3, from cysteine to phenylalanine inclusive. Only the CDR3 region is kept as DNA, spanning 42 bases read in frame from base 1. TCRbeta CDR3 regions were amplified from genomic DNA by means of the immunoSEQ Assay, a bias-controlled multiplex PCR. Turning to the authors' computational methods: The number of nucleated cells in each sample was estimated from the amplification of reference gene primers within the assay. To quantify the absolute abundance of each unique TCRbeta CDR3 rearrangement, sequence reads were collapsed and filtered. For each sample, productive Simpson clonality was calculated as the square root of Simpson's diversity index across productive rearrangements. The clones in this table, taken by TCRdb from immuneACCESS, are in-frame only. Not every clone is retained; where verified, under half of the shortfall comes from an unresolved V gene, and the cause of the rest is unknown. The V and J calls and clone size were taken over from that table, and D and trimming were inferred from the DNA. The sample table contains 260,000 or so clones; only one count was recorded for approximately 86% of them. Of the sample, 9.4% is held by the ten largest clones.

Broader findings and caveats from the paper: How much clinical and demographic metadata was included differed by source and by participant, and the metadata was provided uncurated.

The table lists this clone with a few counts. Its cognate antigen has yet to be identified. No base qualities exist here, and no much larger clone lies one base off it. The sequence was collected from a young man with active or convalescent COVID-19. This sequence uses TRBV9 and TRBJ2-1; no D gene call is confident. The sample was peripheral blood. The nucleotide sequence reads TGTGCCAGCAGCGTAGATGGAGCGTTCCGGGAGCAGTTCTTC. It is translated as CASSVDGAFREQFF.